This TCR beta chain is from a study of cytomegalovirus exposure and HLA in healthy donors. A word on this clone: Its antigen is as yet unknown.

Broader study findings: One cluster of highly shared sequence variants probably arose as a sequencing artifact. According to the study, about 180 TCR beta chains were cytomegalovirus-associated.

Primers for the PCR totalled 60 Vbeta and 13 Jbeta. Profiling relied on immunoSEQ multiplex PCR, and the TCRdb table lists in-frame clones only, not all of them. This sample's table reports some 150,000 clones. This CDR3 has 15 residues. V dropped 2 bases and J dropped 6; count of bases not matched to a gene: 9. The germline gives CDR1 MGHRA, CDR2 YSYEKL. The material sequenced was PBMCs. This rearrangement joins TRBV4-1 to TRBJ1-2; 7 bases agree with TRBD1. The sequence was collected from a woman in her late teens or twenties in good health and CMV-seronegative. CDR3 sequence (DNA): TGCGCCAGCAGCCAAAGGACAGGAAGGGAGAATGGCTACACCTTC. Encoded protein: CASSQRTGRENGYTF.